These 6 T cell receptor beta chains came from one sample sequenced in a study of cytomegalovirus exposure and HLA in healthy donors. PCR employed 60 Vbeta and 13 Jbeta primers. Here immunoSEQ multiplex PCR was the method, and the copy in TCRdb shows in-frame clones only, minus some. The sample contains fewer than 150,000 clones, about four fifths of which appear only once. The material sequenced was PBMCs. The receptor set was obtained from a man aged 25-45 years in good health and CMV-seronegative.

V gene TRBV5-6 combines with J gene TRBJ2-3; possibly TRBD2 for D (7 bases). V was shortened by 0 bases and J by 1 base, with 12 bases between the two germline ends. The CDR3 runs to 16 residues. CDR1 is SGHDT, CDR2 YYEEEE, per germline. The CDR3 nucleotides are TGTGCCAGCAGCTTGGTCGCGGGGGCTCGCACAGATACGCAGTATTTT. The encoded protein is CASSLVAGARTDTQYF. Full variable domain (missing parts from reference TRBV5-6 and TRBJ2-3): DAGVTQSPTHLIKTRGQQVTLRCSPKSGHDTVSWYQQALGQGPQFIFQYYEEEERQRGNFPDRFSGHQFPNYSSELNVNALLLGDSALYLCASSLVAGARTDTQYFGPGTRLTVL.

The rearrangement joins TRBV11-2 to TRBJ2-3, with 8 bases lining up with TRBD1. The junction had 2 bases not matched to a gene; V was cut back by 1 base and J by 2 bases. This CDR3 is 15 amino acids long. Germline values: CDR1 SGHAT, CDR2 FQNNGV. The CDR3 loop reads CASSLGQGHTDTQYF. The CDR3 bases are TGTGCCAGCAGCTTAGGACAGGGGCACACAGATACGCAGTATTTT.

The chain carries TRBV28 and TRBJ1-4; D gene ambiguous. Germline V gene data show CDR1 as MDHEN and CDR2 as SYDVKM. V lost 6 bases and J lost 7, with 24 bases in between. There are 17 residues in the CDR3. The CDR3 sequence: CASSQNFLGSAGEKLFF. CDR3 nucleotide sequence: TGTGCCAGCAGCCAGAATTTTCTCGGGTCGGCGGGTGAAAAACTGTTTTTT. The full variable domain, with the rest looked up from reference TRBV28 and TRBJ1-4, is DVKVTQSSRYLVKRTGEKVFLECVQDMDHENMFWYRQDPGLGLRLIYFSYDVKMKEKGDIPEGYSVSREKKERFSLILESASTNQTSMYLCASSQNFLGSAGEKLFFGSGTQLSVL.

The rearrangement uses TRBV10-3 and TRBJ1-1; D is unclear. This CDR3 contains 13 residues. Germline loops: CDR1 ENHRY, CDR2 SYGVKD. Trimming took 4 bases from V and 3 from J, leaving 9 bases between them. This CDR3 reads CAISGRSDTEAFF. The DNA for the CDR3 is TGTGCCATCAGTGGTCGATCGGACACTGAAGCTTTCTTT.

This chain's CDR3 is CASSSPLDRARNTIYF. DNA for the CDR3: TGTGCCAGCAGTTCACCTCTCGACCGAGCGAGAAACACCATATATTTT. The chain has TRBV6-6 and TRBJ1-3; D ambiguous. CDR1 is MNHNY, CDR2 SVGAGI, per germline (reference sequence). Deletions cut 4 bases from V and 5 bases from J, with 18 bases between. This CDR3 is built from 16 residues.

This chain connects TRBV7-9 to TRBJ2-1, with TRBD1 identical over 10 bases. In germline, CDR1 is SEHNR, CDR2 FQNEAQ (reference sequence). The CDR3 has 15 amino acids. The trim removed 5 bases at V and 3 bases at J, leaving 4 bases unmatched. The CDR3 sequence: CASSRQGAHYNEQFF. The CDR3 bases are TGTGCCAGCAGCAGACAGGGGGCTCACTACAATGAGCAGTTCTTC. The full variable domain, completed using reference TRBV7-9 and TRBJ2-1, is DTGVSQNPRHKITKRGQNVTFRCDPISEHNRLYWYRQTLGQGPEFLTYFQNEAQLEKSRLLSDRFSAERPKGSFSTLEIQRTEQGDSAMYLCASSRQGAHYNEQFFGPGTRLTVL.